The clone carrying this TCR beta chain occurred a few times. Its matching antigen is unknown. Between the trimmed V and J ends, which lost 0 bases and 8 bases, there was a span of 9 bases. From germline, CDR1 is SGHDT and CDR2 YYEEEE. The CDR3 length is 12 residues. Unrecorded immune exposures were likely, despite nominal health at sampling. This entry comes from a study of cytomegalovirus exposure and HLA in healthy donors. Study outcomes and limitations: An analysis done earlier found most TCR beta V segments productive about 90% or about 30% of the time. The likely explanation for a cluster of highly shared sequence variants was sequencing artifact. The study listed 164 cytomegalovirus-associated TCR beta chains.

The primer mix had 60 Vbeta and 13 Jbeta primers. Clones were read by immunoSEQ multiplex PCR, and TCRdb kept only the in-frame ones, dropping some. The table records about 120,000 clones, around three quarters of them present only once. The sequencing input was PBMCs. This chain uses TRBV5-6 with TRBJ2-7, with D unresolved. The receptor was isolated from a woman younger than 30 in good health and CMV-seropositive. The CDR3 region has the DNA TGTGCCAGCAGCTTGGGAGGTCTACAGCAGTACTTC. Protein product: CASSLGGLQQYF.